These 13 T cell receptor beta chains were all obtained from the same sample, sequenced in a study of beta chain features in type 1 diabetes. All of the isolated RNA was reverse transcribed, so expressed TCRB transcripts were sequenced. Profiled with immunoSEQ multiplex PCR; TCRdb holds only in-frame clones, not every one. This repertoire shows hundreds of thousands of clones, roughly 14% found once; its top ten account for about 0.034%. Sample: naive CD4+ T cells from blood. The source is a young man in good health.

The rearrangement uses TRBV14 and TRBJ2-1; D gene unclear. This CDR3 comprises 13 residues. In germline, CDR1 is SGHDN, CDR2 FVKESK. V lost 0 bases, J lost 14 bases, and 14 bases lay in between. DNA of the CDR3: TGTGCCAGCAGCCAAGAAGTGGCAGTCCGAGAGTTCTTC. It encodes CASSQEVAVREFF.

The chain is built from TRBV9 and TRBJ2-1; 8 bases fit TRBD2. V was pared by 2 bases and J by 3 bases, with 7 bases of the junction left unmatched. The germline V gene encodes CDR1 SGDLS and CDR2 YYNGEE. The CDR3 has 16 amino acids. For the CDR3, the DNA is TGTGCCAGCAGCGTGACGAGTCTAGCGGGCTACAATGAGCAGTTCTTC. Protein product: CASSVTSLAGYNEQFF.

On this clone itself: The same CDR3 can be traced to other DNA sequences in this sample. This chain links TRBV18 with TRBJ2-3; D is perhaps TRBD2 (5 bases). Trimming stripped 3 bases from V and 0 bases from J, with 7 bases between. This CDR3 has 14 residues. The germline V gene has CDR1 KGHSH and CDR2 LQKENI. The CDR3 protein is CASSPRVSTDTQYF. CDR3 coding DNA: TGTGCCAGCTCACCGAGGGTGAGCACAGATACGCAGTATTTT.

This clone was detected a few times. J is TRBJ2-3 and V is TRBV29-1; 10 bases match TRBD2. Trimming took 6 bases from V and 7 from J; bases not matched to a gene: 7. CDR3 size: 13 residues. CDR1 is SQVTM and CDR2 is ANQGSEA in the germline V gene. The CDR3 nucleotides read TGCAGCGTGAAAGCGGGAGGGCAGTATACGCAGTATTTT. It yields the protein CSVKAGGQYTQYF.

The rearrangement links TRBV9 to TRBJ2-5; D is perhaps TRBD1 (5 bases). V was cut by 4 bases and J by 0 bases, with 10 bases left in between. The germline CDR1 and CDR2 sequences are SGDLS and YYNGEE. CDR3 length: 14 amino acids. The CDR3 coding sequence is TGTGCCAGCAGCTTTCGACAGTACCAAGAGACCCAGTACTTC. Encoded protein: CASSFRQYQETQYF.

This clone came up a few times. The chain has TRBV25-1 and TRBJ2-7; 9 bases fit TRBD1. Germline CDR1 and CDR2: MGHDK and SYGVNS. V shed 7 bases, J shed 5 bases, and the junction held 6 bases outside the gene matches. There are 13 residues in the CDR3. CDR3 sequence reads: CASKGQGGNEQYF. CDR3 sequence (DNA): TGTGCCAGCAAGGGACAGGGAGGCAACGAGCAGTACTTC.

This clone appeared a few times. V and J are TRBV10-3 and TRBJ2-5; 8 nucleotides line up with TRBD2. The CDR3 covers 14 residues. Per the germline V gene, CDR1 is ENHRY and CDR2 is SYGVKD. Losses at the gene ends were 5 bases for V and 3 bases for J; bases not matched to a gene: 5. CDR3 residues: CAISSGGGKETQYF. CDR3 bases: TGTGCCATCAGTTCGGGAGGGGGAAAAGAGACCCAGTACTTC.

This clone was counted between two and nine times. The CDR3: CASRLGGVFGTQYF. DNA of the CDR3: TGTGCCAGCAGATTGGGAGGGGTTTTCGGGACCCAGTACTTC. The chain has TRBV7-6 and TRBJ2-5, with 7 bases fitting TRBD2. Germline CDR1 SGHVS, CDR2 FNYEAQ. V lost 6 bases and J lost 7; bases outside the gene matches: 11. This CDR3 contains 14 residues.

This clone occurred a few times. The chain carries TRBV18 and TRBJ1-5; D ambiguous. Germline CDR1 reads KGHSH; CDR2 reads LQKENI. V was clipped by 1 base and J by 0 bases, with 7 bases between them. The CDR3 covers 15 residues. CDR3 DNA: TGTGCCAGCTCACCACTGGGCTATAGCAATCAGCCCCAGCATTTT. It codes for CASSPLGYSNQPQHF.

The chain recombines TRBV30 with TRBJ1-2; tentative D call: TRBD1 (5 bases). V shed 0 bases and J shed 3 bases, with 8 bases lying between them. Looked up from germline, CDR1 is GTSNPN and CDR2 is SVGIG (reference sequence). This CDR3 contains 13 residues. In nucleotides, the CDR3 is TGTGCCTGGAGTGTTACAGGTTACTATGGCTACACCTTC. Protein sequence: CAWSVTGYYGYTF.

This clone came up a few times. V gene TRBV19 combines with J gene TRBJ2-7; D remains ambiguous. Trimming took 4 bases from V and 3 from J, leaving 16 bases between them. Germline V CDR1 and CDR2: LNHDA, SQIVND (reference sequence). This CDR3 is 15 amino acids long. The CDR3 DNA is TGTGCCAGTAGTAGGGCCCCGTCAAGAGGCTACGAGCAGTACTTC. Encoded protein: CASSRAPSRGYEQYF.

This chain connects TRBV10-3 to TRBJ2-3, with 7 bases that match TRBD1. Germline V gene data show CDR1 as ENHRY and CDR2 as SYGVKD. The trim removed 8 bases at V and 1 base at J, leaving 0 bases unmatched. This CDR3 spans 12 amino acids. The CDR3 protein is CAIGTGTDTQYF. CDR3 DNA: TGTGCCATCGGGACAGGCACAGATACGCAGTATTTT.

The rearrangement links TRBV5-6 to TRBJ2-1, with TRBD2 matching over 12 bases. This CDR3 is 16 amino acids long. CDR1 and CDR2 from the germline V gene are SGHDT and YYEEEE. The V segment lost 1 base and the J segment 5 bases; nucleotides outside the gene matches: 4. The CDR3 region has the DNA TGTGCCAGCAGCTTGCTAGCGGGAGGGACCCACAATGAGCAGTTCTTC. Translating it yields CASSLLAGGTHNEQFF. Complete variable domain (other parts from reference TRBV5-6 and TRBJ2-1): DAGVTQSPTHLIKTRGQQVTLRCSPKSGHDTVSWYQQALGQGPQFIFQYYEEEERQRGNFPDRFSGHQFPNYSSELNVNALLLGDSALYLCASSLLAGGTHNEQFFGPGTRLTVL.